One sample yielded the 25 T cell receptor beta chains listed below, sequenced in a study of shared clonotypes between healthy human individuals. Sequencing used immunoSEQ multiplex PCR; TCRdb keeps in-frame clones, though not all of them. The sample gives a few million clones, roughly 95% of which show up once; approximately 1.6% is in the top ten. CD8 cells regarded as naive lacked CD45RO, were positively chosen for CCR7, and omitted terminally differentiated effector memory CD45RA+ cells. The sample comprised naive CD8+ T cells from PBMCs. The receptors shown here come from a man younger than 35 in good health. Some clones in this sample may be carry-over from other donors' samples.

This clone was found once. This chain joins TRBV5-6 and TRBJ1-2, with a possible D match to TRBD1 (5 bases). Trimming shortened V by 3 bases and J by 4 bases, and 22 bases separated the two germline ends. Germline V CDR1 and CDR2: SGHDT, YYEEEE. The CDR3 is made up of 17 amino acids. CDR3 in DNA: TGTGCCAGCAGCTCAGGCACCGGATGGGGCCTCCTCTATGGCTACACCTTC. Amino acid sequence: CASSSGTGWGLLYGYTF. Based on the CDR3 plus reference TRBV5-6 and TRBJ1-2, the full variable domain is DAGVTQSPTHLIKTRGQQVTLRCSPKSGHDTVSWYQQALGQGPQFIFQYYEEEERQRGNFPDRFSGHQFPNYSSELNVNALLLGDSALYLCASSSGTGWGLLYGYTFGSGTRLTVV.

The V call is TRBV2, the J call TRBJ2-3; TRBD1 aligns across 7 bases. Losses at the gene ends were 11 bases for V and 2 bases for J; bases not matched to a gene: 13. This CDR3 is 15 amino acids long. Germline CDR1 and CDR2: SNHLY and FYNNEI. CDR3 protein: CACEPGQKITDTQYF. Here the CDR3 DNA reads TGTGCCTGCGAACCGGGACAGAAAATCACAGATACGCAGTATTTT.

The chain is built from TRBV5-1 and TRBJ2-5; 8 nucleotides line up with TRBD2. The germline gives CDR1 SGHRS, CDR2 YFSETQ. The V gene end was trimmed by 3 bases and the J gene end by 1 base; junction bases not matched to a gene: 2. The CDR3 runs 14 residues. Here the CDR3 DNA reads TGCGCCAGCAGCTACGGGACTAGCCAAGAGACCCAGTACTTC. It codes for CASSYGTSQETQYF.

This chain connects TRBV13 to TRBJ1-5, with D possibly being TRBD1 (6 bases). V lost 3 bases, J lost 11 bases, and 14 bases lay in between. The CDR3 loop spans 13 amino acids. CDR1 PRHDT and CDR2 FYEKMQ come from the germline V gene (reference sequence). CDR3 nucleotides: TGTGCCAGCAGCTTGAAGGGGGGCCGGTCCCAGCATTTT. Protein: CASSLKGGRSQHF. Full variable domain (outside the CDR3, taken from reference TRBV13 and TRBJ1-5): AAGVIQSPRHLIKEKRETATLKCYPIPRHDTVYWYQQGPGQDPQFLISFYEKMQSDKGSIPDRFSAQQFSDYHSELNMSSLELGDSALYFCASSLKGGRSQHFGDGTRLSIL.

The J gene is TRBJ1-2, the V gene TRBV30; perhaps TRBD1 as D (6 bases). The CDR3 extends over 16 amino acids. Trimming shortened V by 5 bases and J by 8 bases, and 27 bases separated the two germline ends. Germline V gene data show CDR1 as GTSNPN and CDR2 as SVGIG (reference sequence). CDR3 nucleotide sequence: TGTGCCTGGGCTCAAATGACAGGTCCCCGCGGGGGCGGCTACACCTTC. The encoded protein is CAWAQMTGPRGGGYTF.

This chain links TRBV6-6 with TRBJ1-1, with no clear D. Per the germline V gene, CDR1 is MNHNY and CDR2 is SVGAGI (reference sequence). The CDR3 has 12 residues. The ends were cut back, 6 bases at V and 10 bases at J, with 15 bases in the middle. The CDR3 bases are TGTGCCAGCAGCCCTAACCAGATGTCAGCTTTCTTT. Its protein is CASSPNQMSAFF.

The chain combines TRBV4-3 with TRBJ2-4; 15 bases agree with TRBD2. This CDR3 comprises 16 residues. The V gene's germline CDR1 is LGHNA and CDR2 YSLEER. V lost 3 bases to trimming and J lost 14 bases; unmatched junction nucleotides: 11. The CDR3 nucleotides are TGCGCCAGCAGCCAGGGACTAGGGACTAGCGGGAGGCCCGAGTACTTC. Amino acid sequence: CASSQGLGTSGRPEYF.

This clone has more than one count but fewer than ten. The chain has TRBV5-4 and TRBJ1-2, with TRBD1 identical over 7 bases. V trimming: 4 bases; J trimming: 7 bases; junction bases outside the gene matches: 19. The CDR3 contains 17 residues. The germline gives CDR1 SGHNT, CDR2 YYREEE (reference sequence). CDR3 bases: TGTGCCAGCAGCGTCCATGCGAGGGGGCAGCGCCTCGGTGGCTACACCTTC. This gives the protein CASSVHARGQRLGGYTF.

The chain has TRBV6-5 and TRBJ2-4; no firm D call. Between the trimmed V and J ends, which lost 5 bases and 2 bases, there was a span of 13 bases. Germline CDR1 is MNHEY and CDR2 is SVGAGI. This CDR3 is built from 15 residues. DNA of the CDR3: TGTGCCAGCAGTCCCGTAGGACCCTCCAAAAACATTCAGTACTTC. Protein sequence: CASSPVGPSKNIQYF.

CDR3 protein: CASSLPSSGRPNTGELFF. The CDR3, as DNA: TGTGCCAGCAGCTTGCCGTCTAGCGGGAGGCCAAACACCGGGGAGCTGTTTTTT. This rearrangement joins TRBV7-9 to TRBJ2-2, with 11 bases aligning to TRBD2. The CDR3 is 18 residues long. CDR1 is SEHNR and CDR2 is FQNEAQ in the germline V gene (reference sequence). Unmatched junction bases numbered 8, after V lost 3 bases and J lost 2 bases.

The J gene is TRBJ2-1, the V gene TRBV11-2, with D perhaps matching TRBD1 or TRBD2 (6 bases each). Per germline, CDR1 SGHAT and CDR2 FQNNGV. There are 16 residues in the CDR3. Trimming pared 1 base from V and 4 bases from J, leaving 14 bases between. The CDR3 here is CASSLGLGGTYNEQFF. CDR3 bases: TGTGCCAGCAGCTTAGGTCTCGGAGGGACATACAATGAGCAGTTCTTC.

The chain employs TRBV6-7 and TRBJ1-2, with TRBD1 matching over 8 bases. TRBV6-7 is annotated as an ORF whose role is uncertain. The CDR3 runs to 15 residues. J was trimmed by 8 bases and V by 11 bases; bases with no gene match: 19. CDR3 in amino acids: CAGRDRLRRSQGYTF. As DNA, the CDR3 is TGTGCCGGCCGGGACAGGCTTAGGAGGAGTCAGGGCTACACCTTC.

This sequence joins TRBV7-9 and TRBJ2-7, with 9 bases matching TRBD2. The CDR3 spans 16 residues. Trimming at V came to 0 bases and at J to 3 bases, leaving 6 bases not matched to a gene. Germline V CDR1 and CDR2: SEHNR, FQNEAQ (reference sequence). In nucleotides, the CDR3 is TGTGCCAGCAGCTTAGCCGTAGCGGGAGACCTCTACGAGCAGTACTTC. Translating it yields CASSLAVAGDLYEQYF. Drawing the rest from reference TRBV7-9 and TRBJ2-7, the complete variable domain is DTGVSQNPRHKITKRGQNVTFRCDPISEHNRLYWYRQTLGQGPEFLTYFQNEAQLEKSRLLSDRFSAERPKGSFSTLEIQRTEQGDSAMYLCASSLAVAGDLYEQYFGPGTRLTVT.

This clone has just a few counts. The gene calls are TRBV15 and TRBJ1-1; D is ambiguous. Deletions cut 0 bases from V and 4 bases from J, with 12 bases between. Germline V gene data show CDR1 as LNHNV and CDR2 as YYDKDF (reference sequence). This CDR3 spans 15 amino acids. The CDR3 here is CATSRDPRGGTEAFF. CDR3 nucleotides: TGTGCCACCAGCAGAGATCCCCGGGGAGGCACTGAAGCTTTCTTT.

CDR3 coding DNA: TGTGCCAGCAGTTTGCTGGACAGGGACGAGCAGTACTTC. This translates into CASSLLDRDEQYF. V is TRBV28 and J is TRBJ2-7; 8 nucleotides agree with TRBD1. Germline CDR1 reads MDHEN; CDR2 reads SYDVKM. Germline trimming cut 3 bases from V and 5 bases from J; bases unmatched to any gene: 3. The CDR3 sequence is 13 residues long. The full variable domain, rest sourced from reference TRBV28 and TRBJ2-7, is DVKVTQSSRYLVKRTGEKVFLECVQDMDHENMFWYRQDPGLGLRLIYFSYDVKMKEKGDIPEGYSVSREKKERFSLILESASTNQTSMYLCASSLLDRDEQYFGPGTRLTVT.

With respect to this clone: At the DNA level, this CDR3 is encoded by other sequences in the same sample as well. The chain uses TRBV11-2 and TRBJ2-1; D is ambiguous. Looked up from germline, CDR1 is SGHAT and CDR2 is FQNNGV. Deletions cut 3 bases from V and 7 bases from J, with 10 bases between. This CDR3 is built from 13 residues. CDR3 nucleotides: TGTGCCAGCAGCTTGCCCTCTCGAAATGAGCAGTTCTTC. Its protein product is CASSLPSRNEQFF.

This clone was recorded only once. The V call is TRBV4-2, the J call TRBJ2-5, with 11 positions matching TRBD1. This CDR3 has 16 residues. Germline CDR1 and CDR2: LGHNA and YNFKEQ. The ends lost 2 bases at V and 5 bases at J; junction bases unmatched: 7. This CDR3 is CASSQSRTGGAETQYF. The DNA for the CDR3 is TGTGCCAGCAGCCAATCCAGGACAGGGGGCGCGGAGACCCAGTACTTC.

This chain uses TRBV27 with TRBJ2-3; D remains unclear. V was shortened by 4 bases and J by 5 bases, with 7 bases between the two germline ends. The CDR3 runs to 12 residues. Germline CDR1 is MNHEY and CDR2 is SMNVEV (reference sequence). The CDR3, as DNA: TGTGCCAGCAGTTCGACCCTAGATACGCAGTATTTT. It yields the protein CASSSTLDTQYF.

V gene TRBV6-6 combines with J gene TRBJ2-3; D not certain. Germline V CDR1 and CDR2: MNHNY, SVGAGI (reference sequence). This CDR3 contains 13 residues. Trimming pared 7 bases from V and 0 bases from J, leaving 8 bases between. CDR3 nucleotide sequence: TGTGCCAGCACCGGACGGAGCACAGATACGCAGTATTTT. Translated, it gives CASTGRSTDTQYF.

The chain joins TRBV2 to TRBJ1-2; 9 nucleotides match TRBD1. Germline V CDR1 and CDR2: SNHLY, FYNNEI. The CDR3 runs to 18 residues. With V trimmed by 1 base and J by 5 bases, 14 bases remained unmatched. The CDR3 sequence is CASSEVRESRDREYGYTF. The CDR3 DNA reads TGTGCCAGCAGTGAAGTGCGGGAATCCCGGGACAGGGAGTATGGCTACACCTTC.

The gene calls are TRBV28 and TRBJ2-1; unclear D gene. The V end was cut by 3 bases, the J end by 0 bases, with 9 bases between. Germline V gives CDR1 MDHEN, CDR2 SYDVKM. The length of the CDR3 is 15 residues. The DNA of the CDR3 is TGTGCCAGCAGTTTGGGCTCGAGCTCCTACAATGAGCAGTTCTTC. Its translation: CASSLGSSSYNEQFF.

The V call is TRBV2, the J call TRBJ1-1; tentative D call: TRBD1 (5 bases). This CDR3 spans 16 amino acids. Germline V lookup: CDR1 SNHLY, CDR2 FYNNEI. V was trimmed by 1 base and J by 5 bases, leaving 17 bases between them. In DNA form, the CDR3 reads TGTGCCAGCAGTGAAGGTCTACCTCAGTGGGGGACTGAAGCTTTCTTT. Its translation is CASSEGLPQWGTEAFF.

Here the CDR3 DNA reads TGCAGCGTTGGGAGTGTGGGGACCGGGGACCCACGGTCGGTGGACACTGAAGCTTTCTTT. The encoded protein is CSVGSVGTGDPRSVDTEAFF. The chain uses TRBV29-1 and TRBJ1-1; a weak D match, TRBD1 (5 bases). Trimming removed 4 bases from V and 3 bases from J, with 33 bases in between. Germline V gene lookup returns CDR1 SQVTM and CDR2 ANQGSEA. The CDR3 extends over 20 amino acids. Based on the CDR3 plus reference TRBV29-1 and TRBJ1-1, the full variable domain is SAVISQKPSRDICQRGTSLTIQCQVDSQVTMMFWYRQQPGQSLTLIATANQGSEATYESGFVIDKFPISRPNLTFSTLTVSNMSPEDSSIYLCSVGSVGTGDPRSVDTEAFFGQGTRLTVV.

With regard to this clone: Other nucleotide sequences in the sample specify the same CDR3. This chain connects TRBV18 to TRBJ2-7; D is uncertain. The CDR3 runs 14 residues. Looked up from germline, CDR1 is KGHSH and CDR2 is LQKENI. V was cut by 1 base and J by 0 bases, with 7 bases left in between. CDR3 sequence reads: CASSPLGSSYEQYF. Here the CDR3 DNA reads TGTGCCAGCTCACCACTTGGCAGCTCCTACGAGCAGTACTTC.

This clone has just one count. The genes are TRBV4-3 and TRBJ2-1; TRBD2 matches 9 bases. Trimming took 0 bases from V and 7 from J; bases not matched to a gene: 4. In germline, CDR1 is LGHNA, CDR2 YSLEER. CDR3 length equals 15 residues. The CDR3 spells CASSQEKREVNEQFF. CDR3 coding DNA: TGCGCCAGCAGCCAAGAAAAGCGGGAGGTTAATGAGCAGTTCTTC.